Detailed here is one T cell receptor beta chain. Its antigen is undetermined. Here immunoSEQ multiplex PCR was the method, and the copy in TCRdb shows in-frame clones only, minus some. The table lists some 69,000 clones, around 69% of them singletons. Ahead of sequencing, the ViraFEST assay grew antigen-specific CD4+ T cells using viral peptide pools. Having been cultured for ten to eleven days, the cells underwent CD4+ T cell isolation. Every participant took two doses of the BNT162b2 or mRNA-1273 vaccine. This entry is derived from a study of vaccination effects on CD4 cells after COVID-19. The CDR3 is 16 amino acids.

The V call is TRBV21-1, the J call TRBJ2-5; TRBD1, as called in the table, went unchecked against the DNA. TRBV21-1 is marked as a pseudogene. This clonotype was sampled from a human donor who received a COVID-19 vaccine. The sample here was CD4+ T cells from PBMCs cultured with HCoV-229E spike peptides, taken after COVID-19 vaccination. CDR3 bases: TGTGCCAGCAGCAAAGGGGTCAAACAGGGGACACGGACCCAGTACTTC. Translated, it gives CASSKGVKQGTRTQYF.